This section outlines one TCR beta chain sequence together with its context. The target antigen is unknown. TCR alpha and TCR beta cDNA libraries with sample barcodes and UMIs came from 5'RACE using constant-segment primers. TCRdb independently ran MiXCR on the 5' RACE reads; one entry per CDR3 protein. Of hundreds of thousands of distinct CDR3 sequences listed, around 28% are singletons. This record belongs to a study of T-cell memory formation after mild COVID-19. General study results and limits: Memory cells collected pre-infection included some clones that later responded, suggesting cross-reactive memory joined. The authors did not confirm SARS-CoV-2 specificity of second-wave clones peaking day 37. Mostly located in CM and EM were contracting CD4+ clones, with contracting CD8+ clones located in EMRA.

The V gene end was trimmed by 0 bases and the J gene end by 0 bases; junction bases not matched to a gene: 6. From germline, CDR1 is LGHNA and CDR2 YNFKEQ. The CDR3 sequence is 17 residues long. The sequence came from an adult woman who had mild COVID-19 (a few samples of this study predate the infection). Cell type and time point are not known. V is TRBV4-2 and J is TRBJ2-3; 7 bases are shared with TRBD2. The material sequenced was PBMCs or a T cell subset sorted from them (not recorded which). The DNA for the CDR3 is TGTGCCAGCAGCCAAGATCCGACTAGCCCTAGCACAGATACGCAGTATTTT. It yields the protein CASSQDPTSPSTDTQYF.